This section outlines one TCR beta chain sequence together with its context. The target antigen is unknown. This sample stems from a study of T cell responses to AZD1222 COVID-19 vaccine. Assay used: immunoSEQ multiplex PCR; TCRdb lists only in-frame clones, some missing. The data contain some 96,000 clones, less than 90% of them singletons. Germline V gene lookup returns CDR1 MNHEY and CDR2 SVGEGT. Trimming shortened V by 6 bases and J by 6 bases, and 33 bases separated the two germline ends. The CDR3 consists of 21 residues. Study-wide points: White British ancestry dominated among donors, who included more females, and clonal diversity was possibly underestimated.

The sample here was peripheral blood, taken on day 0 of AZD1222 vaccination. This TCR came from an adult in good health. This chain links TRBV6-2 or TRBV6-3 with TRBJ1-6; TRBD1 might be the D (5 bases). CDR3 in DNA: TGTGCCAGCAGCCGGGACCCCGCGCTCCCCGACAGCTACCGTTTTAATTCACCCCTCCACTTT. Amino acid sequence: CASSRDPALPDSYRFNSPLHF.